This T cell receptor beta chain stems from a study of T cells in Graves' hyperthyroidism and ophthalmopathy. Study results and caveats: Ophthalmopathy was identified by the model a median about 6 months ahead of onset. Most clonotypes expanded in the thyroid (above 0.001) were also present in blood.

Turning to this clonotype: Antigen specificity is unknown.

Patients between 18 and 65 years old had hyperthyroidism, newly diagnosed and lasting under 2 months. It was RNA transcripts that yielded the amplified TCR beta CDR3 regions. With the HTBI primer set, the TCR CDR3 went through a first round of RT-PCR. TCRdb reprocessed the multiplex PCR reads via MiXCR and lists one record per CDR3 protein. The sample carries about 130,000 distinct CDR3 sequences, around 20% recorded once. Trimming pared 4 bases from V and 6 bases from J, leaving 15 bases between. Germline V gives CDR1 MNHNS, CDR2 SASEGT. This CDR3 contains 14 residues. Specimen: blood. The receptor was isolated from a woman between 50 and 59 years old with Graves' hyperthyroidism that later progressed to Graves' ophthalmopathy. This chain uses TRBV6-1 with TRBJ1-2, with TRBD1 as a possible D gene (5 bases). The CDR3 here is CASSGIREKDGYTF. The CDR3 DNA follows: TGTGCCAGCAGTGGGATCAGGGAGAAGGATGGCTACACCTTC.